This T cell receptor beta chain was retrieved from a study of early T cells in non-severe SARS-CoV-2 infection. Study-wide background: Chains were not paired, and sequencing was done on bulk RNA from unsorted whole blood.

General study results and limits: Database matching using VDJdb favored anti-spike CD8 responses, with private and CD4 specificities left missing.

Unique molecular identifiers (one per individual cDNA molecule) were attached. TCRdb reanalysed the 5' RACE reads using MiXCR and keeps one entry per CDR3 protein. In the table there are tens of thousands of distinct CDR3 sequences, 6% to 7% of which are singletons. This clonotype came up many times. Its specificity is unknown. This CDR3 comprises 15 residues. The V and J ends lost 3 bases and 4 bases respectively, with 12 bases between them. CDR1 and CDR2 from the germline V gene are LNHDA and SQIVND (reference sequence). The rearrangement uses TRBV19 and TRBJ1-4, with a weak D call TRBD1 (6 bases). The TCR was taken from an adult who was a healthcare worker with PCR-confirmed SARS-CoV-2 infection or an uninfected control (not recorded which). Material: whole blood. CDR3 residues: CASSIPQGYNEKLFF. CDR3 coding DNA: TGTGCCAGTAGTATCCCACAGGGATATAATGAAAAACTGTTTTTT. The full variable domain, with the rest looked up from reference TRBV19 and TRBJ1-4, is DGGITQSPKYLFRKEGQNVTLSCEQNLNHDAMYWYRQDPGQGLRLIYYSQIVNDFQKGDIAEGYSVSREKKESFPLTVTSAQKNPTAFYLCASSIPQGYNEKLFFGSGTQLSVL.